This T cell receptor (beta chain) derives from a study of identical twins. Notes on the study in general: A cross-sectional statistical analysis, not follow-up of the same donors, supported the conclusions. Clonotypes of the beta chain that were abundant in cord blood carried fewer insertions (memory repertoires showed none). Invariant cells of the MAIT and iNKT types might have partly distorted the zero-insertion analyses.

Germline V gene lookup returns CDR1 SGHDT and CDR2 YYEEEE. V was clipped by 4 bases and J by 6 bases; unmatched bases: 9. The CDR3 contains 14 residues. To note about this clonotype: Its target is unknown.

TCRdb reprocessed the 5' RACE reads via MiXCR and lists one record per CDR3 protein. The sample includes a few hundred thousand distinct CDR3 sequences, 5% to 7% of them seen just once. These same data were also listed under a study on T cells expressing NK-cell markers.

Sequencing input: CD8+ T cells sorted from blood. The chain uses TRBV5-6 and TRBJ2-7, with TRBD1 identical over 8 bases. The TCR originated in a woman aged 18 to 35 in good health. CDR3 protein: CASSVDREWVEQYF. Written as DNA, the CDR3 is TGTGCCAGCAGCGTGGACAGGGAATGGGTCGAGCAGTACTTC.